This passage covers 30 T cell receptor beta chains from one sample sequenced in a study of regulatory T cells in long-lasting Graves disease. Arm-PCR of CDR3 regions and iRepertoire HTBI primers were used to build TCR beta libraries. TCRdb redid the calling of the multiplex PCR reads with MiXCR, one entry per CDR3 protein. The repertoire holds about 540,000 distinct CDR3 sequences, 13% seen once, with about 10% in the top ten. Time point in this sample: newly diagnosed GD, antithyroid drugs for less than 3 months. TCR sequences were obtained from RNA taken from PBMCs. These data were also filed under a second study, of T cells in Graves' hyperthyroidism and ophthalmopathy.

The source material was peripheral blood mononuclear cells (PBMCs), sampled at new diagnosis, from a patient treated with antithyroid drugs. Receptors originate from a man younger than 45 with Graves disease.

This clonotype came up many times. The V gene is TRBV10-3, the J gene TRBJ1-1; 8 bases map to TRBD1. Per germline, CDR1 ENHRY and CDR2 SYGVKD. Trimming took 2 bases from V and 1 from J; bases not matched to a gene: 0. The CDR3 length is 14 residues. In DNA form, the CDR3 reads TGTGCCATCAGTGAGGACAGGGGGAACACTGAAGCTTTCTTT. This codes for CAISEDRGNTEAFF.

This clonotype has just a few counts. This chain joins TRBV12-3 or TRBV12-4 and TRBJ1-6; a weak D match, TRBD1 (5 bases). Trimming stripped 6 bases from V and 10 bases from J, with 19 bases between. The CDR3 sequence is 15 residues long. CDR3 protein: CASSPGTSGGSPLHF. The CDR3 DNA follows: TGTGCCAGCAGCCCTGGGACCTCGGGCGGATCACCCCTCCACTTT.

In its sample, this clonotype was seen many times. The chain recombines TRBV6-2 or TRBV6-3 with TRBJ2-3; D is possibly TRBD1 (5 bases). V was cut by 5 bases and J by 0 bases, with 18 bases left in between. This CDR3 has 17 residues. CDR1 MNHEY and CDR2 SVGEGT come from the germline V gene. The CDR3 DNA reads as TGTGCCAGCAGTCTGGGGCGGTACAGCTCTAGCACAGATACGCAGTATTTT. Translating gives CASSLGRYSSSTDTQYF.

This clonotype was counted between two and nine times. CDR3 DNA: TGCGCCAGCAGCCAAGTAGACAGATCCAATGGCTACACCTTC. Amino acids: CASSQVDRSNGYTF. This sequence joins TRBV4-1 and TRBJ1-2; TRBD1 is a possible D gene (5 bases). The CDR3 extends over 14 amino acids. Trimming pared 1 base from V and 6 bases from J, leaving 12 bases between. Per the germline V gene, CDR1 is MGHRA and CDR2 is YSYEKL.

CDR3: CASGRRVRLADTQYF. As DNA, the CDR3 is TGTGCCAGCGGCCGGCGGGTTCGGCTGGCAGATACGCAGTATTTT. The J gene is TRBJ2-3, the V gene TRBV6-1, with D possibly matching TRBD2 (5 bases). The V gene lost 8 bases and the J gene lost 4 bases, with 19 bases spanning the gap. The CDR3 contains 15 residues. In germline, CDR1 is MNHNS, CDR2 SASEGT.

The gene calls are TRBV2 and TRBJ2-3, with 11 positions matching TRBD1. The CDR3 has 15 amino acids. V shed 7 bases, J shed 3 bases, and the junction held 6 bases outside the gene matches. Germline-derived CDR1 and CDR2 are SNHLY and FYNNEI. CDR3 DNA: TGTGCCAGCACCGACCGGGACAGGGGGACAGATACGCAGTATTTT. It codes for CASTDRDRGTDTQYF.

The chain joins TRBV6-2 or TRBV6-3 to TRBJ1-6; unclear D gene. The CDR3 covers 13 residues. CDR1 is MNHEY, CDR2 SVGEGT, per germline. Trimming pared 2 bases from V and 9 bases from J, leaving 8 bases between. CDR3 protein: CASSYLAASPLHF. Here the CDR3 DNA reads TGTGCCAGCAGTTACCTCGCAGCTTCACCCCTCCACTTT.

The table lists this clonotype with a few counts. The V gene is TRBV9, the J gene TRBJ2-1; 7 nucleotides match TRBD2. V shed 7 bases and J 9 bases; nucleotides not matched to a gene: 10. The CDR3 has 13 residues. From germline, CDR1 is SGDLS and CDR2 YYNGEE. In DNA form, the CDR3 reads TGTGCCAGCGGAGGGCCGACTAGCCCTGAGCAGTTCTTC. It translates to CASGGPTSPEQFF.

This chain uses TRBV2 with TRBJ2-7, with 7 bases fitting TRBD2. The trim removed 6 bases at V and 2 bases at J, leaving 16 bases unmatched. Looked up from germline, CDR1 is SNHLY and CDR2 is FYNNEI. The CDR3 has 17 residues. The CDR3 spells CASSLVGWGGRAYEQYF. Here the CDR3 DNA reads TGTGCCAGCAGCTTAGTGGGGTGGGGGGGAAGGGCCTACGAGCAGTACTTC.

This clonotype has a count of ten or more. The J gene is TRBJ1-2, the V gene TRBV6-1, with 7 nucleotides matching TRBD1. Unmatched junction bases numbered 6, after V lost 7 bases and J lost 7 bases. CDR1 is MNHNS, CDR2 SASEGT, per germline. The CDR3 is 12 amino acids. CDR3 amino acids: CASMKTGSGYTF. The DNA for the CDR3 is TGTGCCAGCATGAAGACAGGGAGTGGCTACACCTTC.

The V and J genes are TRBV18 and TRBJ2-3, with 7 positions matching TRBD2. The J call may not be correct, given that the DNA end is closer to TRBJ2-5. The germline V gene encodes CDR1 KGHSH and CDR2 LQKENI. There are 16 residues in the CDR3. CDR3 in amino acids: CASSPPSSAGAETQYF. CDR3 sequence (DNA): TGTGCCAGCTCACCACCTTCTAGCGCGGGAGCAGAGACCCAGTACTTC.

This clonotype was counted many times. The gene calls are TRBV29-1 and TRBJ2-2, with 10 bases lining up with TRBD1. CDR1 and CDR2 from the germline V gene are SQVTM and ANQGSEA. There are 14 residues in the CDR3. J was trimmed by 6 bases and V by 6 bases; bases with no gene match: 7. CDR3 DNA: TGCAGCGTGCCCGACAGGGGGCTTGCCGGGGAGCTGTTTTTT. This translates into CSVPDRGLAGELFF.

This clonotype was picked up a small number of times. This chain connects TRBV7-9 to TRBJ2-1, with D perhaps TRBD1 or TRBD2 (5 bases each). The length of the CDR3 is 17 residues. The germline V gene has CDR1 SEHNR and CDR2 FQNEAQ (reference sequence). Trimming removed 1 base at V and 6 bases at J, with 19 bases between. In DNA form, the CDR3 reads TGTGCCAGCAGCTTAGACGGGAAATCTAGCAGGGTCAATGAGCAGTTCTTC. This codes for CASSLDGKSSRVNEQFF.

This clonotype was detected ten times or more. The chain links TRBV20-1 to TRBJ2-7; 10 bases are shared with TRBD1. CDR1 is DFQATT and CDR2 is SNEGSKA in the germline V gene (reference sequence). Trimming took 0 bases from V and 4 from J; bases not matched to a gene: 6. This CDR3 has 15 amino acids. Here the CDR3 reads CSARDPGTGVYEQYF. CDR3 DNA sequence: TGCAGTGCTAGAGATCCGGGGACAGGGGTGTACGAGCAGTACTTC.

This clonotype was recorded many times. J is TRBJ2-5 and V is TRBV12-3 or TRBV12-4; no firm D call. Between the trimmed V and J ends, which lost 7 bases and 2 bases, there was a span of 11 bases. The CDR3 contains 13 residues. The CDR3 region has the DNA TGTGCCAGCAACATGCATTCTCAAGAGACCCAGTACTTC. Protein: CASNMHSQETQYF.

The chain has TRBV3-1 and TRBJ2-5; 7 nucleotides agree with TRBD2. Losses at the gene ends were 1 base for V and 5 bases for J; bases not matched to a gene: 7. This CDR3 has 15 residues. Germline V gene sequence: CDR1 LGHDT, CDR2 YNNKEL (reference sequence). CDR3 protein: CASSQGAGASETQYF. In DNA form, the CDR3 reads TGTGCCAGCAGCCAAGGCGCGGGAGCTTCGGAGACCCAGTACTTC.

This clonotype occurred many times. The rearrangement uses TRBV5-1 and TRBJ2-3, with D possibly being TRBD2 (5 bases). This CDR3 has 16 amino acids. Trimming stripped 1 base from V and 4 bases from J, with 16 bases between. The germline V gene has CDR1 SGHRS and CDR2 YFSETQ. The CDR3 here is CASSLSGGRGPDTQYF. The CDR3 coding sequence is TGCGCCAGCAGCTTGTCCGGAGGAAGAGGTCCAGATACGCAGTATTTT.

In its sample, this clonotype was seen many times. The chain employs TRBV6-1 and TRBJ2-1, with 11 bases matching TRBD2. Looked up from germline, CDR1 is MNHNS and CDR2 is SASEGT. CDR3 length: 15 residues. V dropped 6 bases and J dropped 7; count of bases not matched to a gene: 8. In DNA, the CDR3 is TGTGCCAGCAGAGATCCGGGACTAGCGGTAAATGAGCAGTTCTTC. The encoded protein is CASRDPGLAVNEQFF.

This clonotype occurred a few times. This chain links TRBV7-9 with TRBJ2-3; the D gene could be TRBD1 or TRBD2 (5 bases each). The germline V gene has CDR1 SEHNR and CDR2 FQNEAQ (reference sequence). V was clipped by 5 bases and J by 1 base, with 10 bases between them. The CDR3 sequence is 14 residues long. The CDR3 nucleotides are TGTGCCAGCAGCCGGATGGGGGGCACAGATACGCAGTATTTT. Protein: CASSRMGGTDTQYF. Filled out from reference TRBV7-9 and TRBJ2-3, the complete variable domain reads DTGVSQNPRHKITKRGQNVTFRCDPISEHNRLYWYRQTLGQGPEFLTYFQNEAQLEKSRLLSDRFSAERPKGSFSTLEIQRTEQGDSAMYLCASSRMGGTDTQYFGPGTRLTVL.

This clonotype has at least ten counts. The gene calls are TRBV10-3 and TRBJ1-2, with no clear D. V was cut by 0 bases and J by 6 bases, with 5 bases left in between. Germline lookup yields CDR1 ENHRY and CDR2 SYGVKD. This CDR3 spans 12 amino acids. CDR3 nucleotide sequence: TGTGCCATCAGTGAGTCGGAGAATGGCTACACCTTC. This sequence encodes CAISESENGYTF.

This clonotype showed up many times. CDR3 in DNA: TGTGCCAGCAGCTTAAACGGTGCTGAAGCTTTCTTT. It codes for CASSLNGAEAFF. J is TRBJ1-1 and V is TRBV7-3; no clear D. Trimming left V 1 base short and J 6 bases short, with 6 bases between. The V gene's germline CDR1 is SGHTA and CDR2 FQGTGA. The length of the CDR3 is 12 residues.

This clonotype has a count of ten or more. The chain has TRBV20-1 and TRBJ2-5; D perhaps matches TRBD2 (5 bases). Germline V gives CDR1 DFQATT, CDR2 SNEGSKA (reference sequence). The germline V and J ends were trimmed by 3 bases and 4 bases, with 18 bases remaining between them. The CDR3 runs 15 residues. In DNA, the CDR3 is TGCAGTGCTAGGCTCGCCGCCCGGACTCTAGAGACCCAGTACTTC. Translation: CSARLAARTLETQYF.

This clonotype was seen more than once but under ten times. J is TRBJ2-3 and V is TRBV20-1; 9 bases map to TRBD2. J was trimmed by 7 bases and V by 0 bases; bases with no gene match: 8. Germline CDR1 is DFQATT and CDR2 is SNEGSKA (reference sequence). The length of the CDR3 is 15 residues. The CDR3 DNA is TGCAGTGCTAGAGATCCTAGCGGGGACCTACATACGCAGTATTTT. Protein: CSARDPSGDLHTQYF.

The rearrangement links TRBV11-2 to TRBJ2-7; 7 bases map to TRBD2. The CDR3 length is 14 residues. V lost 3 bases to trimming and J lost 5 bases; unmatched junction nucleotides: 7. The germline V gene has CDR1 SGHAT and CDR2 FQNNGV. The CDR3 DNA sequence: TGTGCCAGCAGCTTCCTGACTAGCCCCCACGAGCAGTACTTC. Its translation: CASSFLTSPHEQYF.

This clonotype was observed a few times. The rearrangement uses TRBV29-1 and TRBJ2-7, with 9 nucleotides matching TRBD2. Trimming took 2 bases from V and 1 from J; bases not matched to a gene: 9. Germline-derived CDR1 and CDR2 are SQVTM and ANQGSEA. CDR3 length: 16 amino acids. As DNA, the CDR3 is TGCAGCGTTGAAACCGGGGGCGGGAGGGCTTCCTACGAGCAGTACTTC. Protein product: CSVETGGGRASYEQYF.

This clonotype occurred once. The chain couples TRBV6-2 or TRBV6-3 to TRBJ2-3; 8 bases agree with TRBD2. Germline V gene sequence: CDR1 MNHEY, CDR2 SVGEGT. The CDR3 has 15 residues. Trimming cost V 2 bases and J 5 bases; bases outside gene matches: 6. The CDR3 DNA is TGTGCCAGCAGTTACCAAGCGGGAGCGAGAGATACGCAGTATTTT. Translation: CASSYQAGARDTQYF.

This clonotype was seen repeatedly, ten times or more. The chain has TRBV2 and TRBJ1-2; 9 bases align to TRBD1. CDR1 is SNHLY and CDR2 is FYNNEI in the germline V gene. The CDR3 loop spans 13 amino acids. V shed 7 bases, J shed 7 bases, and the junction held 7 bases outside the gene matches. CDR3 DNA sequence: TGTGCCAGCACCCGGACAGGGGCAGGTGGCTACACCTTC. This sequence encodes CASTRTGAGGYTF.

This clonotype was detected many times. The J gene is TRBJ2-2, the V gene TRBV5-1, with unresolved D. Germline values: CDR1 SGHRS, CDR2 YFSETQ. Trimming left V 0 bases short and J 7 bases short, with 7 bases between. The CDR3 loop spans 13 amino acids. Written as DNA, the CDR3 is TGCGCCAGCAGCTTGGAAGAGTTCGGGGAGCTGTTTTTT. This codes for CASSLEEFGELFF.

This clonotype was seen repeatedly, ten times or more. The chain joins TRBV15 to TRBJ1-1; TRBD1 matches at 8 bases. Germline V gene sequence: CDR1 LNHNV, CDR2 YYDKDF (reference sequence). With V trimmed by 5 bases and J by 7 bases, 3 bases remained unmatched. The CDR3 loop spans 12 amino acids. The CDR3 sequence is CATSGDRLEAFF. The CDR3 DNA follows: TGTGCCACCAGCGGGGACAGGCTTGAAGCTTTCTTT.

The V and J genes are TRBV5-1 and TRBJ2-2; either TRBD1 or TRBD2 may fit D (6 bases each). CDR3 length: 13 amino acids. CDR1 is SGHRS, CDR2 YFSETQ, per germline. V was clipped by 5 bases and J by 4 bases, with 9 bases between them. The CDR3 DNA sequence: TGCGCCAGCAGAGGGGGGTCCACCGGGGAGCTGTTTTTT. It specifies CASRGGSTGELFF.